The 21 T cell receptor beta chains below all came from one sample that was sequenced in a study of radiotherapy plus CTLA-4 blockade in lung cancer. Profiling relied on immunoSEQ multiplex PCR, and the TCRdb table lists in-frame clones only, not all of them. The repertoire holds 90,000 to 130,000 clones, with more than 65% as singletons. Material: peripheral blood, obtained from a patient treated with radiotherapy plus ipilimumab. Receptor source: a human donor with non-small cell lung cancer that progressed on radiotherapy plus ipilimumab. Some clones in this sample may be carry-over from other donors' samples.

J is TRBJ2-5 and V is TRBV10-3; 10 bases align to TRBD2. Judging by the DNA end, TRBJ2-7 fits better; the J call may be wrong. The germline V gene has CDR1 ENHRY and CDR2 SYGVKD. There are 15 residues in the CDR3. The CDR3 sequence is CAIRSSGGHHYEQYF. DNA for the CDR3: TGTGCCATCAGATCTAGCGGGGGACACCACTACGAGCAGTACTTC.

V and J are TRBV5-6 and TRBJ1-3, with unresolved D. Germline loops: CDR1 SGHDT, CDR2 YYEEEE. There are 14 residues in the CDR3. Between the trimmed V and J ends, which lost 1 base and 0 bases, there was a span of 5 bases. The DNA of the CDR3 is TGTGCCAGCAGCTTGTACGGCTCTGGAAACACCATATATTTT. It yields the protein CASSLYGSGNTIYF. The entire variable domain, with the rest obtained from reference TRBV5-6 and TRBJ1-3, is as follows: DAGVTQSPTHLIKTRGQQVTLRCSPKSGHDTVSWYQQALGQGPQFIFQYYEEEERQRGNFPDRFSGHQFPNYSSELNVNALLLGDSALYLCASSLYGSGNTIYFGEGSWLTVV.

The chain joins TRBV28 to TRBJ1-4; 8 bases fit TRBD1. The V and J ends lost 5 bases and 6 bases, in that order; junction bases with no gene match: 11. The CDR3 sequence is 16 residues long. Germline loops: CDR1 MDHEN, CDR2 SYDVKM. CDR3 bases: TGTGCCAGCAGTACCCCCGGACAGGGAACGGATGAAAAACTGTTTTTT. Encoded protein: CASSTPGQGTDEKLFF.

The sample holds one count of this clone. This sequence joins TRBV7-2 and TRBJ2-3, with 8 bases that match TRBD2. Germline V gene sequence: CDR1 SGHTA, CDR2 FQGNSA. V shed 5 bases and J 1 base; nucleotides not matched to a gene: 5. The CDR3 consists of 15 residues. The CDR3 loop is CASSAMTSGTDTQYF. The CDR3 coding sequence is TGTGCCAGCAGCGCAATGACTAGCGGCACAGATACGCAGTATTTT.

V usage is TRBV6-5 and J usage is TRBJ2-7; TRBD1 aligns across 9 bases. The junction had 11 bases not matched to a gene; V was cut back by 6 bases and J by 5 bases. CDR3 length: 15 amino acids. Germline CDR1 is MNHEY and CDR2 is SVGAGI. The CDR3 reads CASRPRRDRVHEQYF. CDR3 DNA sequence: TGTGCCAGCAGACCGCGCCGGGACAGGGTCCACGAGCAGTACTTC.

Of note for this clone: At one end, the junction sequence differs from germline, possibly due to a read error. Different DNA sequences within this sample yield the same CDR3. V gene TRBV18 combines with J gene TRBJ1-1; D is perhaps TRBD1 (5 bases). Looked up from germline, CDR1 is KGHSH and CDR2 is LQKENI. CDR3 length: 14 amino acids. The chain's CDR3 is CASSREGLASEAFF. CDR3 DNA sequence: TGCGCCAGCTCACGAGAGGGACTGGCGTCTGAAGCTTTCTTT.

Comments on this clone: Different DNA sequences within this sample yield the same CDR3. The CDR3 DNA reads TGTGCCAGCAGCGACGGGACCTATGGCTACACCTTC. Translating it yields CASSDGTYGYTF. This chain links TRBV2 with TRBJ1-2; D possibly corresponds to TRBD1 (5 bases). In germline, CDR1 is SNHLY, CDR2 FYNNEI. The CDR3 length is 12 residues. V was pared by 6 bases and J by 4 bases, with 9 bases between.

CDR3 bases: TGCGCCAGCAGTGAGTCGGGAGGGTTGAATGGCTACACCTTC. It specifies CASSESGGLNGYTF. The chain uses TRBV10-2 and TRBJ1-2; D is ambiguous. The V gene's germline CDR1 is WSHSY and CDR2 SAAADI. With 0 bases removed from V and 6 bases from J, the gap between germline ends came to 11 bases. The length of the CDR3 is 14 residues.

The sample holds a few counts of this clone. CDR3 bases: TGTGCCAGCAGCCACTCTCCCGGAGGCTCACGCTCTGGAAACACCATATATTTT. Protein product: CASSHSPGGSRSGNTIYF. This chain links TRBV4-2 with TRBJ1-3; D gene unclear. The germline V and J ends were trimmed by 3 bases and 0 bases, with 18 bases remaining between them. Germline assignment: CDR1 LGHNA and CDR2 YNFKEQ. This CDR3 spans 18 amino acids.

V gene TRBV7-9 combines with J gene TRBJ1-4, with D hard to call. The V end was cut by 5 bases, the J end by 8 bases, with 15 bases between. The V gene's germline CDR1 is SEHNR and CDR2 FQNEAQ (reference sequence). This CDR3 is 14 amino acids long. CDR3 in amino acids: CASSLHGDREKLFF. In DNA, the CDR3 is TGTGCCAGCAGCCTGCACGGGGATCGAGAAAAACTGTTTTTT.

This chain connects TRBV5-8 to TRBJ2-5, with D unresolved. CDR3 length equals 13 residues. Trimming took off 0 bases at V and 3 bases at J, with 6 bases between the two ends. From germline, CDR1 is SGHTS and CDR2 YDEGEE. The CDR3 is CASSLDTEETQYF. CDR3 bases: TGTGCCAGCAGCTTGGATACGGAAGAGACCCAGTACTTC.

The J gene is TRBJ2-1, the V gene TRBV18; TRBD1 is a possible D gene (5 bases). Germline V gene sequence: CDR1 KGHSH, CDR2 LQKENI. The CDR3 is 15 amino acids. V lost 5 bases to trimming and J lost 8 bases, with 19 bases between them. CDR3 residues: CASSSLGAGIHEQFF. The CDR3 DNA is TGTGCCAGCTCATCCCTAGGGGCAGGGATCCATGAGCAGTTCTTC.

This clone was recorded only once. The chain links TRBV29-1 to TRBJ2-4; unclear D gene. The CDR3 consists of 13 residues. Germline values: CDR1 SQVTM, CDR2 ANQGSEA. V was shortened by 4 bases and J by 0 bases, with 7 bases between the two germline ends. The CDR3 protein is CSVAVLAKNIQYF. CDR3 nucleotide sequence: TGCAGCGTTGCAGTTCTAGCCAAAAACATTCAGTACTTC.

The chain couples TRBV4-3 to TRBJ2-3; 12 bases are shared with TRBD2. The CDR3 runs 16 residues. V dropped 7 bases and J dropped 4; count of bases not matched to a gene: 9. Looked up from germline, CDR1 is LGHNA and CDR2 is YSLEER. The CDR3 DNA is TGCGCCAGCAACCCCGCTCGGACTAGCGGGGCAGATACGCAGTATTTT. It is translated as CASNPARTSGADTQYF.

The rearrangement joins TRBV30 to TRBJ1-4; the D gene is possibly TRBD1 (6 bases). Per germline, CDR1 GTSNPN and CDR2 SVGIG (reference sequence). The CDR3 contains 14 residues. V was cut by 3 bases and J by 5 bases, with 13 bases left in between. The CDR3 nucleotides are TGTGCCTGGAGGGTTAGGGGACAAAATGAAAAACTGTTTTTT. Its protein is CAWRVRGQNEKLFF.

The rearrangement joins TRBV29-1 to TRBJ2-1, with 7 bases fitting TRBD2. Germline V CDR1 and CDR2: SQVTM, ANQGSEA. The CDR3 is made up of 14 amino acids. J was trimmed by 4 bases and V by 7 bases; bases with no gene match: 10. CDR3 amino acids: CSGGGERDYNEQFF. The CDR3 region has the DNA TGCAGCGGTGGGGGGGAGCGGGATTACAATGAGCAGTTCTTC.

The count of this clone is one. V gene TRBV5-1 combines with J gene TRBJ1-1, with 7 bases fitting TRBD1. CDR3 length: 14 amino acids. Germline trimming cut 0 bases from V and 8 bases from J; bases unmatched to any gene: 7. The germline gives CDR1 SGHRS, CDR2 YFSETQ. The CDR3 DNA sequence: TGCGCCAGCAGCTTGGACAGGGGCCCGAGAGAAGCTTTCTTT. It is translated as CASSLDRGPREAFF.

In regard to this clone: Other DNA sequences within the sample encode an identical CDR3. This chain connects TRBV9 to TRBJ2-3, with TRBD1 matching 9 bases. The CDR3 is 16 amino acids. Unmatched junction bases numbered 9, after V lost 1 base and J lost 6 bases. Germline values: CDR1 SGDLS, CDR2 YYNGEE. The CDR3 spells CASSVTPGTGLDTQYF. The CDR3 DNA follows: TGTGCCAGCAGCGTAACTCCCGGGACAGGGCTGGATACGCAGTATTTT.

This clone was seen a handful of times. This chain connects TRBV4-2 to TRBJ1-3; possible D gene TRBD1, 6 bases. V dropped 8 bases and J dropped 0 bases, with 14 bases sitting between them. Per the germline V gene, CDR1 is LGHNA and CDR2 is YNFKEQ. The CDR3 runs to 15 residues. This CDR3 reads CASGLDRSSGNTIYF. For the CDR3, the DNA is TGTGCCAGCGGCCTAGACAGGAGCTCTGGAAACACCATATATTTT.

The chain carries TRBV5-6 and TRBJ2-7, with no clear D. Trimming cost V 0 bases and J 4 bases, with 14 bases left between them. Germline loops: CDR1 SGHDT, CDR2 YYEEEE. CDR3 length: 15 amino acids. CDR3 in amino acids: CASSLVGNIMYEQYF. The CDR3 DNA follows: TGTGCCAGCAGCTTGGTGGGGAATATCATGTACGAGCAGTACTTC.

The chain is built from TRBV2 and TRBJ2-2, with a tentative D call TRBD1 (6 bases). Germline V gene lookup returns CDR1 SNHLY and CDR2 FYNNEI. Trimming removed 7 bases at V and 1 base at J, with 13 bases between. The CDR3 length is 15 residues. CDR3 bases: TGTGCCAGCACCTTAACAGGGTGGAACACCGGGGAGCTGTTTTTT. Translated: CASTLTGWNTGELFF. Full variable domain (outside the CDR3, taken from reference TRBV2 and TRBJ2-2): EPEVTQTPSHQVTQMGQEVILRCVPISNHLYFYWYRQILGQKVEFLVSFYNNEISEKSEIFDDQFSVERPDGSNFTLKIRSTKLEDSAMYFCASTLTGWNTGELFFGEGSRLTVL.